The entry below gives a single TCR beta chain sequence along with its context. Its target is unknown. The data are from a study of blood T cells in healthy people across ages. About the research overall: Per every two T cells, about one barcoded beta molecule was captured by template switching.

The second PCR ran about 7 to 12 cycles with a sample-barcoded 5' primer and J-beta primers. The template-switch adaptor, which had 12 random nucleotides, put a tag on each cDNA molecule. TCRdb itself ran the 5' RACE reads through MiXCR, one entry per CDR3 protein. The repertoire holds over 1.5 million distinct CDR3 sequences, with approximately 50% as singletons. The CDR3 sequence is 13 residues long. Germline trimming cut 7 bases from V and 8 bases from J; bases unmatched to any gene: 8. Per germline, CDR1 DFQATT and CDR2 SNEGSKA (reference sequence). Study observations and caveats: More naive CD4+ cells and higher diversity marked long-lived donors relative to aged donors.

The TCR comes from a woman aged 40 to 55 in good health. Sequencing was done on a sample of blood. The rearrangement uses TRBV20-1 and TRBJ2-1, with 10 bases lining up with TRBD2. The CDR3 DNA is TGCAGTGGGGCTAGCGGGGGTTTCGATGAGCAGTTCTTC. It codes for CSGASGGFDEQFF.